This T cell receptor (beta chain) stems from a study of T cell changes during pregnancy in multiple sclerosis. Measured with immunoSEQ multiplex PCR; TCRdb has only the in-frame clones, and not every one. The data hold 72,000 or so clones, with 93% observed a single time. The CDR3 spans 17 residues. Per the germline V gene, CDR1 is SGHAT and CDR2 is FQNNGV. The germline V and J ends were trimmed by 4 bases and 0 bases, with 16 bases remaining between them. The specimen was peripheral blood, collected in the second trimester of pregnancy. J is TRBJ1-3 and V is TRBV11-2, with a possible D match to TRBD1 (6 bases). The clonotype was recovered from a female donor with multiple sclerosis, enrolled in a pregnancy study. The CDR3 DNA is TGTGCCAGCAGCTCCCTAGGGGGACGGAGCTCTGGAAACACCATATATTTT. Amino acids: CASSSLGGRSSGNTIYF.